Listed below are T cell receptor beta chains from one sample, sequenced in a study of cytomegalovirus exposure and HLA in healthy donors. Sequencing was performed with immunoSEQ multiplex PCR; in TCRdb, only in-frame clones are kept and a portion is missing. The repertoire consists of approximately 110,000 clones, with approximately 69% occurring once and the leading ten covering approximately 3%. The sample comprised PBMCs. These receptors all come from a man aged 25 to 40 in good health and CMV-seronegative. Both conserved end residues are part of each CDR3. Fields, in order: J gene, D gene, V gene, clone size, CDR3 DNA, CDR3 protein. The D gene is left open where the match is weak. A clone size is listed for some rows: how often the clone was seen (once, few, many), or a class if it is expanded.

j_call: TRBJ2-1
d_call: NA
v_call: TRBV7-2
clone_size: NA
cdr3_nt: TGTGCCAGCAGCCGTAGACTGGACAGCTCCTACAATGAGCAGTTCTTC
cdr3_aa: CASSRRLDSSYNEQFF

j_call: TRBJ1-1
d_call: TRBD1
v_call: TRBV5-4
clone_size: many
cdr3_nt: TGTGCCAGCAGCCAAACAGGGGCGCAAAATACTGAAGCTTTCTTT
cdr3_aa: CASSQTGAQNTEAFF

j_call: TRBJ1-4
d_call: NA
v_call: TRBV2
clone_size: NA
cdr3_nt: TGTGCCAGCACCCCGGTCGGGTCGGGGGACGTTGGTGAAAAACTGTTTTTT
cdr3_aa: CASTPVGSGDVGEKLFF

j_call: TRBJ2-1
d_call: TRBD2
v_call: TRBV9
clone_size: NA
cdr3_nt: TGTGCCAGCAGCGTAAGCGGGAGTTGGGACAATGAGCAGTTCTTC
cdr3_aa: CASSVSGSWDNEQFF

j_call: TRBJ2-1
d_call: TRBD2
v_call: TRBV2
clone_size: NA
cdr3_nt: TGTGCCAGCACCACCCAGGGACTAGCGGGTGCTAATGAGCAGTTCTTC
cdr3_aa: CASTTQGLAGANEQFF

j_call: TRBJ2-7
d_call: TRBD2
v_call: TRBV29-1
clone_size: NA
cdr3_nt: TGCAGCGTTGTACTAGCGGGCTCCTACGAGCAGTACTTC
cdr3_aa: CSVVLAGSYEQYF

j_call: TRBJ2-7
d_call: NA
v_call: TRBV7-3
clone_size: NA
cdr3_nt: TGTGCCAGCAGCAGGAGGGGAGGCGGAGACCACTACGAGCAGTACTTC
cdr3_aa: CASSRRGGGDHYEQYF

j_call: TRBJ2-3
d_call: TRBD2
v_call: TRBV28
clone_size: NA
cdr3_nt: TGTGCCAGCAGGGAATCGGGGGGAAGCACAGATACGCAGTATTTT
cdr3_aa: CASRESGGSTDTQYF

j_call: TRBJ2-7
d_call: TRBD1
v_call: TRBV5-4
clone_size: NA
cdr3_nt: TGTGCCAGCAGCCCCACAGGGGGAATAAGCTACGAGCAGTACTTC
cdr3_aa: CASSPTGGISYEQYF

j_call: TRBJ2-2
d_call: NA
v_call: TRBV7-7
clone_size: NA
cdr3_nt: TGTGCTAGCAGCTTAACAGGGTCTACCGGGGAGCTGTTTTTT
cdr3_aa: CASSLTGSTGELFF

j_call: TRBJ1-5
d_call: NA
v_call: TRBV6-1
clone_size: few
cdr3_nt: TGTGCCAGCAGTGAAGCGGGGGGGAGGGGCGATCAGCCCCAGCATTTT
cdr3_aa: CASSEAGGRGDQPQHF

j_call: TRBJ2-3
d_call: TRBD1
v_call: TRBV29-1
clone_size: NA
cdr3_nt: TGCAGCGTCCGTGACAGGGGGCCGTCAGATACGCAGTATTTT
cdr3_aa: CSVRDRGPSDTQYF

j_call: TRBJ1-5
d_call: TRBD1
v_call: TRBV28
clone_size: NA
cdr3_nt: TGTGCCAGCAGTCTGGGACAGGGGAATCAGCCCCAGCATTTT
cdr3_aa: CASSLGQGNQPQHF

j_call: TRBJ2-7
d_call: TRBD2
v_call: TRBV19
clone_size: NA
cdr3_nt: TGTGCCACCAGCGGACTAGCGGGAGTTCGCCACGAGCAGTACTTC
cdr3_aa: CATSGLAGVRHEQYF

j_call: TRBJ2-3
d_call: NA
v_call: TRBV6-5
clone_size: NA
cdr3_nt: TGTGCCAGCACCGCAGAAGATACGCAGTATTTT
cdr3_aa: CASTAEDTQYF

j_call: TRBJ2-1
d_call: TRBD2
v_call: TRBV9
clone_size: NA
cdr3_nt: TGTGCCAGCAGCGTAAACCCTCCAACTAGCGGAGACGGCAATGAGCAGTTCTTC
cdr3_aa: CASSVNPPTSGDGNEQFF

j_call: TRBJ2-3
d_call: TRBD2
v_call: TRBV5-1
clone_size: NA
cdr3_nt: TGCGCCAGCAGCTCACTAGCGGGAGGCACAGATACGCAGTATTTT
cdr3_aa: CASSSLAGGTDTQYF

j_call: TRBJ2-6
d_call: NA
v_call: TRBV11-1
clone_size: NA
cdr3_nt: TGTGCCAGCAGCTTATCCCAATCCGGGGCCAACGTCCTGACTTTC
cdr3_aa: CASSLSQSGANVLTF

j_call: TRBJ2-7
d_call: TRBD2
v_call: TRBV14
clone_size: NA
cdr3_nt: TGTGCCAGTAGTCCCCTTACTAGCGGGAGGATTCGTCAGTACTTC
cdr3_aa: CASSPLTSGRIRQYF

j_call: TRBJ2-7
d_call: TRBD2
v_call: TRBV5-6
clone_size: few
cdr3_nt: TGTGCCAGCAGCCGAGGGGCTAGCGGGATCTACGAGCAGTACTTC
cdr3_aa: CASSRGASGIYEQYF

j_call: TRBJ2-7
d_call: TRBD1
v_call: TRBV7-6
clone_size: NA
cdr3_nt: TGTGCCAGCAGCTTAGGGGGACAGGGGGGCCACGAGCAGTACTTC
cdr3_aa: CASSLGGQGGHEQYF

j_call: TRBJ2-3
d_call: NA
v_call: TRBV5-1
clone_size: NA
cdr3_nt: TGCGCCAGCAGCTTTGGGTCGGGACATCCTAGCACAGATACGCAGTATTTT
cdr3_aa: CASSFGSGHPSTDTQYF

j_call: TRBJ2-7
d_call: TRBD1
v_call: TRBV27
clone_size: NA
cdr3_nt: TGTGCCAGCAGTTCGGCAGGGGGCGGGTACGAGCAGTACTTC
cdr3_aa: CASSSAGGGYEQYF

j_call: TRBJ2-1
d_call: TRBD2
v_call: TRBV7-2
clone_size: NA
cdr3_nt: TGTGCCAGCAGCCCAACTAGCGGGAGCACCTACAATGAGCAGTTCTTC
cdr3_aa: CASSPTSGSTYNEQFF

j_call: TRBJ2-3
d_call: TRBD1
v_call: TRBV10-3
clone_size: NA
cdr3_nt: TGTGCCACCTCGGGGACAGGGGTCACAGATACGCAGTATTTT
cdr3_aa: CATSGTGVTDTQYF

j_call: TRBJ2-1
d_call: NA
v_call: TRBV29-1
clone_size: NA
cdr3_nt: TGCAGCGTTGAGGCGGACTATTCCTACAATGAGCAGTTCTTC
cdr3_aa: CSVEADYSYNEQFF

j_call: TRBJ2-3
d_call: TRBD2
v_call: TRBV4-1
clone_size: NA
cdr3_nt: TGCGCCAGCAGCCAAGATAGTAGGACTAGCGGGACAAGTACGCAGTATTTT
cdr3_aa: CASSQDSRTSGTSTQYF

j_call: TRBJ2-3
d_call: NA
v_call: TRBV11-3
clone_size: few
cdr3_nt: TGTGCCAGCAGCTTAGATTGGGCCTCGTCCAGGACAGCCACAGATACGCAGTATTTT
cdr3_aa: CASSLDWASSRTATDTQYF